This passage covers 10 T cell receptor beta chains from one sample sequenced in a study of technical replicates of blood from four donors. Generated by immunoSEQ multiplex PCR, the TCRdb table keeps only in-frame clones and is missing some. In the table there are about 83,000 clones, roughly 96% of which are singletons. Sequenced material: T cells isolated from PBMCs. The receptor source for this set is a human donor in good health.

The chain joins TRBV5-1 to TRBJ1-3, with 7 nucleotides matching TRBD1. Per germline, CDR1 SGHRS and CDR2 YFSETQ. This CDR3 has 13 amino acids. J gave up 7 bases and V 4 bases, and 5 bases lay outside the gene matches. The CDR3 sequence: CASSPGGENTIYF. CDR3 sequence (DNA): TGCGCCAGCAGCCCAGGGGGTGAGAACACCATATATTTT.

The V and J genes are TRBV7-6 and TRBJ1-1, with no clear D. The CDR3 extends over 15 amino acids. V lost 4 bases and J lost 0, with 12 bases in between. Germline V gene sequence: CDR1 SGHVS, CDR2 FNYEAQ. CDR3 loop: CASSSSVGVNTEAFF. CDR3 DNA sequence: TGTGCCAGCAGCTCTTCGGTCGGTGTGAACACTGAAGCTTTCTTT.

The chain couples TRBV7-2 to TRBJ2-1; 8 nucleotides line up with TRBD2. The germline V gene encodes CDR1 SGHTA and CDR2 FQGNSA. The V segment lost 4 bases and the J segment 6 bases; nucleotides outside the gene matches: 11. This CDR3 spans 16 amino acids. The CDR3 protein is CASSSQGSGTSNEQFF. The CDR3, as DNA: TGTGCCAGCAGCTCGCAAGGCTCCGGGACTAGCAATGAGCAGTTCTTC.

This chain joins TRBV27 and TRBJ1-2, with 8 nucleotides matching TRBD1. The CDR3 has 16 residues. The germline V gene encodes CDR1 MNHEY and CDR2 SMNVEV (reference sequence). V was clipped by 6 bases and J by 8 bases; unmatched bases: 17. CDR3 in DNA: TGTGCCAGCAGCCCCGGACAGGGTGCCCTTCTACGAGGCTACACCTTC. Amino acid sequence: CASSPGQGALLRGYTF.

CDR3 amino acids: CASSPVAGSNQPQHF. The CDR3 bases are TGCGCCAGCAGCCCGGTTGCAGGTAGCAATCAGCCCCAGCATTTT. The V gene is TRBV5-1, the J gene TRBJ1-5, with D uncertain. V was clipped by 4 bases and J by 0 bases, with 11 bases between them. The germline V gene encodes CDR1 SGHRS and CDR2 YFSETQ. The CDR3 consists of 15 residues.

The rearrangement joins TRBV6-1 to TRBJ1-5, with D possibly matching TRBD1 (5 bases). The V end was cut by 7 bases, the J end by 0 bases, with 10 bases between. This CDR3 contains 14 residues. Germline V lookup: CDR1 MNHNS, CDR2 SASEGT. The CDR3 protein is CASTQTVSNQPQHF. In nucleotides, the CDR3 is TGTGCCAGCACCCAGACAGTTAGCAATCAGCCCCAGCATTTT.

This rearrangement joins TRBV11-3 to TRBJ2-2; 7 nucleotides agree with TRBD2. J lost 5 bases, V lost 6 bases, and 6 bases had no gene match. Per germline, CDR1 SGHNT and CDR2 YENEEA. This CDR3 contains 14 residues. CDR3 sequence: CASSEGGETGELFF. In nucleotides, the CDR3 is TGTGCCAGCAGTGAGGGAGGGGAGACCGGGGAGCTGTTTTTT.

CDR3 in amino acids: CASSQEEAHGYTF. CDR3 DNA: TGTGCCAGCAGCCAAGAAGAGGCTCATGGCTACACCTTC. The gene calls are TRBV4-2 and TRBJ1-2; no clear D gene. The germline gives CDR1 LGHNA, CDR2 YNFKEQ. The CDR3 spans 13 residues. Trimming stripped 0 bases from V and 6 bases from J, with 8 bases between.

The rearrangement links TRBV4-1 to TRBJ1-1, with 7 bases lining up with TRBD1. Looked up from germline, CDR1 is MGHRA and CDR2 is YSYEKL. The CDR3 has 16 amino acids. V shed 3 bases and J 1 base; nucleotides not matched to a gene: 8. Written as DNA, the CDR3 is TGCGCCAGCAGCCAGTTACCGGGACAGACGAACACTGAAGCTTTCTTT. Protein sequence: CASSQLPGQTNTEAFF.

This clone appeared a single time. The chain joins TRBV6-6 to TRBJ1-3; 12 bases match TRBD1. CDR3 size: 14 residues. Germline values: CDR1 MNHNY, CDR2 SVGAGI (reference sequence). The V segment lost 8 bases and the J segment 7 bases; nucleotides outside the gene matches: 6. DNA of the CDR3: TGTGCCAGCCATGGGACAGGGGGCTTGAACACCATATATTTT. Amino acids: CASHGTGGLNTIYF.